These 21 T cell receptor beta chains share one sample of origin, sequenced in a study of human CD8 memory T cell subsets (dated by TCRdb to the early 2020s). The reads were generated on a NextSeq 550. A Human TCR Profiling Kit was used to prepare UMI-labeled 5' RACE TCRbeta libraries. After the reads were reprocessed by TCRdb, one entry was made per CDR3 protein sequence, with no DNA. The sample table holds roughly 4,000 distinct CDR3 sequences. The ten most abundant clones make up about 34% of the sample. The material sequenced was CD8+ effector memory T cells (TEM) sorted from PBMCs. According to the study, the label for this sample's cell subset or site signals: effector memory CD8 T cells, CCR7- CD45RO+ CD95+. The receptors here all came from a human donor in good health.

The chain uses TRBV5-1 and TRBJ2-1. The CDR3 spans 13 residues. CDR1 and CDR2 from the germline V gene are SGHRS and YFSETQ. The CDR3 region is CASTDSSYNEQFF.

This chain joins TRBV2 and TRBJ2-5; TCRdb picks TRBD1, but there is no DNA to check that call. The germline CDR1 and CDR2 sequences are SNHLY and FYNNEI. This CDR3 spans 15 amino acids. The CDR3 here is CASSEYGGASETQYF.

The chain uses TRBV6-4 and TRBJ2-1; without DNA, the TCRdb call of TRBD1 cannot be checked. Looked up from germline, CDR1 is MRHNA and CDR2 is SNTAGT. This CDR3 spans 13 amino acids. This chain's CDR3 is CASSDSDRDEQFF.

The gene calls are TRBV4-2 and TRBJ2-7; TCRdb gives TRBD2 as the D gene, but with no DNA this cannot be confirmed. The CDR3 runs to 14 residues. Germline CDR1 reads LGHNA; CDR2 reads YNFKEQ. CDR3 residues: CASRRVDSAYEQYF.

Measured by frequency, this clonotype is medium-sized (0.01 to 0.1%). The chain uses TRBV4-1 and TRBJ2-3; the D call of TRBD1 rests on TCRdb alone, since no DNA is present to check it. Looked up from germline, CDR1 is MGHRA and CDR2 is YSYEKL. The CDR3 runs to 17 residues. This chain's CDR3 is CASSQDGNPQGTDTQYF.

The chain recombines TRBV4-3 with TRBJ2-1; TCRdb lists TRBD2, though no DNA is available to test this call. Per germline, CDR1 LGHNA and CDR2 YSLEER. CDR3 length: 16 residues. CDR3 protein: CASSQVRSSEGHEQFF.

CDR3 sequence reads: CATSSRRETEAFF. V is TRBV15 and J is TRBJ1-1; the D gene TCRdb calls, TRBD1, cannot be checked with no DNA. Germline loops: CDR1 LNHNV, CDR2 YYDKDF (reference sequence). The CDR3 sequence is 13 residues long.

V and J are TRBV20-1 and TRBJ1-5. The CDR3 consists of 16 residues. The germline gives CDR1 DFQATT, CDR2 SNEGSKA (reference sequence). The CDR3 protein is CSARDSVTFSNQPQHF.

The chain couples TRBV27 to TRBJ2-1; checking the TCRdb D call of TRBD1 is not possible without DNA. This CDR3 has 14 amino acids. Germline V gives CDR1 MNHEY, CDR2 SMNVEV (reference sequence). The CDR3 loop is CASSLTGTYNEQFF.

V usage is TRBV5-1 and J usage is TRBJ2-1; TCRdb names TRBD2, which stays unverified in the absence of DNA. Germline loops: CDR1 SGHRS, CDR2 YFSETQ. The CDR3 has 17 amino acids. The CDR3: CASSRGTSGRGGNEQFF.

The rearrangement uses TRBV30 and TRBJ1-1; TCRdb indicates TRBD1, and absent DNA this call remains unverified. The CDR3 extends over 15 amino acids. Germline-derived CDR1 and CDR2 are GTSNPN and SVGIG (reference sequence). The CDR3 spells CAWSLGTGMNTEAFF. The full variable domain, with the rest looked up from reference TRBV30 and TRBJ1-1, is SQTIHQWPATLVQPVGSPLSLECTVEGTSNPNLYWYRQAAGRGLQLLFYSVGIGQISSEVPQNLSASRPQDRQFILSSKKLLLSDSGFYLCAWSLGTGMNTEAFFGQGTRLTVV.

V and J are TRBV11-1 and TRBJ2-7; absent DNA, TCRdb's TRBD2 call cannot be checked. The CDR3 has 13 amino acids. Per the germline V gene, CDR1 is SGHAT and CDR2 is FQDESV (reference sequence). The CDR3 loop is CASSFPRTSEQYF.

This sequence joins TRBV6-2 or TRBV6-3 and TRBJ2-7. This CDR3 has 13 residues. Germline CDR1 is MNHEY and CDR2 is SVGEGT. CDR3 in amino acids: CASSYSESYEQYF.

Its frequency marks this clonotype as medium-sized (0.01 to 0.1%). The rearrangement joins TRBV29-1 to TRBJ2-7. Germline lookup yields CDR1 SQVTM and CDR2 ANQGSEA. The CDR3 has 11 residues. Here the CDR3 reads CSVEAGNEQYF.

This rearrangement joins TRBV9 to TRBJ1-4; TCRdb calls TRBD1, which cannot be checked without DNA. Germline V gene lookup returns CDR1 SGDLS and CDR2 YYNGEE. The CDR3 covers 15 residues. The CDR3 sequence: CASSAYSDKNEKLFF.

The V gene is TRBV12-3 or TRBV12-4, the J gene TRBJ1-1. CDR3 size: 12 residues. The CDR3 sequence is CASSSYGTEAFF.

This clonotype shows up as medium-sized by frequency. The chain couples TRBV12-3 or TRBV12-4 to TRBJ1-5; the TRBD1 assignment by TCRdb is unverifiable without DNA. CDR3 length: 15 amino acids. The CDR3 is CASSPGTSGNQPQHF.

The rearrangement links TRBV12-3 or TRBV12-4 to TRBJ1-2. This CDR3 region has 14 residues. CDR3 sequence: CASSLNRANYGYTF.

This clonotype counts as medium-sized by frequency. The V gene is TRBV27, the J gene TRBJ1-2; TCRdb gives TRBD1 as the D gene, but with no DNA this cannot be confirmed. CDR3 length: 15 amino acids. Germline V lookup: CDR1 MNHEY, CDR2 SMNVEV (reference sequence). CDR3 sequence reads: CASSLSGDKFYGYTF.

V is TRBV12-2 and J is TRBJ1-1. TRBV12-2 is a recognized pseudogene. The CDR3 sequence is 15 residues long. The CDR3 protein is CASRLAVVVNTEAFF.

In terms of frequency, this clonotype is medium-sized. The chain joins TRBV12-3 or TRBV12-4 to TRBJ2-3; checking the TCRdb D call of TRBD1 is not possible without DNA. The CDR3 is 16 amino acids. The CDR3 loop reads CASSSPWAGGADTQYF.